The 22 T cell receptor beta chains given below trace back to one sample, sequenced in a study of Ad26.COV2.S vaccination and SARS-CoV-2 variants. Specified treatment: roughly 18 received Ad26.COV2.S at low or high dose, single or two shots; roughly 5 received placebo; per-sample allocation not given. After the first vaccine or placebo injection, samples were drawn on day 63. TCRdb's copy holds only in-frame clones and misses some; the assay was immunoSEQ multiplex PCR. The table includes about 220,000 clones, 70% to 90% detected once. Here the sequenced sample was peripheral blood, taken in a trial of Ad26.COV2.S vaccine versus placebo. All receptors derive from a person aged 18-65 years who received the Ad26.COV2.S COVID-19 vaccine or a placebo.

The chain uses TRBV5-4 and TRBJ2-3, with 11 bases aligning to TRBD2. CDR1 and CDR2 from the germline V gene are SGHNT and YYREEE (reference sequence). The V gene end was trimmed by 5 bases and the J gene end by 6 bases; junction bases not matched to a gene: 8. The CDR3 has 15 amino acids. CDR3 in amino acids: CASRPGLAAADTQYF. The CDR3 nucleotides are TGTGCCAGCAGACCGGGACTAGCGGCTGCGGATACGCAGTATTTT.

The chain uses TRBV7-9 and TRBJ1-1; the D gene is possibly TRBD1 (5 bases). Trimming took 3 bases from V and 8 from J, leaving 19 bases between them. The CDR3 is 15 residues long. Germline lookup yields CDR1 SEHNR and CDR2 FQNEAQ (reference sequence). In nucleotides, the CDR3 is TGTGCCAGCAGCTTGGCCGGGACCCTACTTTTGGAAGCTTTCTTT. Translation gives CASSLAGTLLLEAFF.

CDR3 DNA: TGCGCCAGCAGCCAGTCGACAGGGACTGGAAACACCATATATTTT. It translates to CASSQSTGTGNTIYF. The chain links TRBV4-3 to TRBJ1-3, with 7 bases fitting TRBD1. The CDR3 consists of 15 residues. Trimming at V came to 3 bases and at J to 2 bases, leaving 4 bases not matched to a gene. CDR1 and CDR2 from the germline V gene are LGHNA and YSLEER.

The chain has TRBV7-8 and TRBJ1-6; no clear D gene. Germline CDR1 SGHVS, CDR2 FQNEAQ. The length of the CDR3 is 16 residues. V was trimmed by 5 bases and J by 9 bases, leaving 20 bases between them. The CDR3 coding sequence is TGTGCCAGCAGCCCGGACGGCAGCCCCGCGACTTCACCCCTCCACTTT. Protein: CASSPDGSPATSPLHF.

The chain couples TRBV20-1 to TRBJ2-1, with D uncertain. Trimming removed 3 bases from V and 2 bases from J, with 14 bases in between. This CDR3 is 15 amino acids long. CDR1 and CDR2 (germline): DFQATT, SNEGSKA (reference sequence). The CDR3 nucleotides are TGCAGTGCTAGTACTGTTTTGCAGGCCTACAATGAGCAGTTCTTC. Translating gives CSASTVLQAYNEQFF.

This clone was found once. V gene TRBV3-1 (or the pseudogene TRBV3-2) combines with J gene TRBJ2-5, with 9 bases lining up with TRBD2. The CDR3 is 17 residues long. V gave up 2 bases and J gave up 2 bases; unmatched junction bases: 9. The V gene's germline CDR1 is LGHDT and CDR2 YNNKEL (reference sequence). The CDR3 nucleotides read TGTGCCAGCAGCCAACCTGGGGTTCTAGCGGGACAAGAGACCCAGTACTTC. Protein: CASSQPGVLAGQETQYF.

The chain is built from TRBV5-1 and TRBJ1-3; no reliable D call. The V and J ends lost 0 bases and 0 bases respectively, with 10 bases between them. There are 16 residues in the CDR3. Germline loops: CDR1 SGHRS, CDR2 YFSETQ. Here the CDR3 reads CASSLVGATSGNTIYF. Written as DNA, the CDR3 is TGCGCCAGCAGCTTGGTTGGAGCAACCTCTGGAAACACCATATATTTT.

The chain has TRBV5-8 and TRBJ2-7; perhaps TRBD1 as D (5 bases). With 4 bases removed from V and 2 bases from J, the gap between germline ends came to 10 bases. The CDR3 is made up of 13 amino acids. CDR1 is SGHTS, CDR2 YDEGEE, per germline. CDR3 residues: CASSPQGTYEQYF. Here the CDR3 DNA reads TGTGCCAGCAGCCCCCAGGGTACCTACGAGCAGTACTTC. Together with reference TRBV5-8 and TRBJ2-7, the CDR3 gives the full variable domain: EAGVTQSPTHLIKTRGQQATLRCSPISGHTSVYWYQQALGLGLQFLLWYDEGEERNRGNFPPRFSGRQFPNYSSELNVNALELEDSALYLCASSPQGTYEQYFGPGTRLTVT.

This clone appeared once. The rearrangement joins TRBV2 to TRBJ1-1; TRBD1 agrees at 7 bases. The junction had 5 bases not matched to a gene; V was cut back by 6 bases and J by 7 bases. Germline V lookup: CDR1 SNHLY, CDR2 FYNNEI. The CDR3 loop spans 12 amino acids. CDR3 loop: CASRGDRVEAFF. The CDR3 DNA reads as TGTGCCAGCAGGGGAGACAGGGTTGAAGCTTTCTTT.

The V gene is TRBV4-1, the J gene TRBJ1-2; 7 bases fit TRBD1. V gave up 3 bases and J gave up 4 bases; unmatched junction bases: 11. Germline CDR1 reads MGHRA; CDR2 reads YSYEKL. There are 16 residues in the CDR3. CDR3 in DNA: TGCGCCAGCAGCCACCCCCCGAGGGGGCGCGGCTATGGCTACACCTTC. Translation gives CASSHPPRGRGYGYTF.

This chain joins TRBV5-4 and TRBJ2-1; 13 bases are shared with TRBD2. The length of the CDR3 is 16 residues. Germline CDR1 and CDR2: SGHNT and YYREEE (reference sequence). Losses at the gene ends were 5 bases for V and 6 bases for J; bases not matched to a gene: 8. The CDR3 DNA is TGTGCCAGCAGACCCACTAGCGGGGGGGCTCTCAATGAGCAGTTCTTC. Translating gives CASRPTSGGALNEQFF. Based on the CDR3 plus reference TRBV5-4 and TRBJ2-1, the full variable domain is ETGVTQSPTHLIKTRGQQVTLRCSSQSGHNTVSWYQQALGQGPQFIFQYYREEENGRGNFPPRFSGLQFPNYSSELNVNALELDDSALYLCASRPTSGGALNEQFFGPGTRLTVL.

The rearrangement uses TRBV9 and TRBJ2-7; TRBD2 might be the D (6 bases). From germline, CDR1 is SGDLS and CDR2 YYNGEE. CDR3 length: 13 amino acids. The V gene lost 1 base and the J gene lost 6 bases, with 11 bases spanning the gap. The CDR3 region is CASSVTSSGEQYF. The CDR3 DNA reads TGTGCCAGCAGCGTAACTAGCTCTGGCGAGCAGTACTTC. Full variable domain (rest looked up from reference TRBV9 and TRBJ2-7): DSGVTQTPKHLITATGQRVTLRCSPRSGDLSVYWYQQSLDQGLQFLIQYYNGEERAKGNILERFSAQQFPDLHSELNLSSLELGDSALYFCASSVTSSGEQYFGPGTRLTVT.

This chain links TRBV6-5 with TRBJ2-1; 9 bases line up with TRBD2. CDR1 MNHEY and CDR2 SVGAGI come from the germline V gene. Losses at the gene ends were 4 bases for V and 2 bases for J; bases not matched to a gene: 3. The CDR3 extends over 15 amino acids. CDR3 coding DNA: TGTGCCAGCAGTTTTAGCGGGAGTACCTACAATGAGCAGTTCTTC. Translated, it gives CASSFSGSTYNEQFF.

Here the CDR3 reads CASSDSGNEQYF. CDR3 DNA: TGTGCCAGCAGTGACTCGGGGAACGAGCAGTACTTC. The rearrangement joins TRBV6-4 to TRBJ2-7; D gene unclear. The germline CDR1 and CDR2 sequences are MRHNA and SNTAGT. Between the trimmed V and J ends, which lost 0 bases and 5 bases, there was a span of 5 bases. The CDR3 runs to 12 residues.

The rearrangement joins TRBV7-9 to TRBJ1-4; the D is unclear. Germline values: CDR1 SEHNR, CDR2 FQNEAQ (reference sequence). The CDR3 has 16 residues. V lost 5 bases to trimming and J lost 0 bases, with 13 bases between them. CDR3 coding DNA: TGTGCCAGCAGCGGATGGGTCGACGCAACTAATGAAAAACTGTTTTTT. Translated, it gives CASSGWVDATNEKLFF. The full variable domain, with the rest looked up from reference TRBV7-9 and TRBJ1-4, is DTGVSQNPRHKITKRGQNVTFRCDPISEHNRLYWYRQTLGQGPEFLTYFQNEAQLEKSRLLSDRFSAERPKGSFSTLEIQRTEQGDSAMYLCASSGWVDATNEKLFFGSGTQLSVL.

This clone was detected only a few times. The chain is built from TRBV7-8 and TRBJ2-1; D call uncertain. V was shortened by 2 bases and J by 3 bases, with 17 bases between the two germline ends. Germline CDR1 is SGHVS and CDR2 is FQNEAQ. The CDR3 consists of 17 residues. As DNA, the CDR3 is TGTGCCAGCAGCTTACCCCAGACACAAAAGCTCTACAATGAGCAGTTCTTC. Translated: CASSLPQTQKLYNEQFF.

This clone showed up just once. The chain combines TRBV12-3 or TRBV12-4 with TRBJ2-7, with D maybe TRBD2 (5 bases). The CDR3 loop spans 11 amino acids. Trimming took 6 bases from V and 6 from J, leaving 9 bases between them. The CDR3 here is CASSPGGEQYF. CDR3 nucleotides: TGTGCCAGCAGCCCCGGAGGCGAGCAGTACTTC.

V usage is TRBV27 and J usage is TRBJ2-7; 8 bases are shared with TRBD2. The trim removed 3 bases at V and 5 bases at J, leaving 6 bases unmatched. This CDR3 spans 14 amino acids. The germline V gene has CDR1 MNHEY and CDR2 SMNVEV (reference sequence). CDR3 sequence reads: CASSFAAGGDEQYF. The CDR3 DNA reads as TGTGCCAGCAGTTTTGCGGCGGGAGGCGACGAGCAGTACTTC.

This rearrangement joins TRBV11-2 to TRBJ1-4, with D possibly matching TRBD1 (5 bases). This CDR3 has 13 amino acids. Germline CDR1 is SGHAT and CDR2 is FQNNGV. V gave up 3 bases and J gave up 14 bases, with 16 bases separating them. CDR3 residues: CASSLKSDSGLFF. CDR3 DNA: TGTGCCAGCAGCTTGAAGTCCGACAGTGGTCTGTTTTTT. Full variable domain (outside the CDR3, taken from reference TRBV11-2 and TRBJ1-4): EAGVAQSPRYKIIEKRQSVAFWCNPISGHATLYWYQQILGQGPKLLIQFQNNGVVDDSQLPKDRFSAERLKGVDSTLKIQPAKLEDSAVYLCASSLKSDSGLFFGSGTQLSVL.

V is TRBV2 and J is TRBJ2-7; 9 positions agree with TRBD1. The CDR3 spans 14 residues. CDR1 and CDR2 from the germline V gene are SNHLY and FYNNEI. V trimming: 6 bases; J trimming: 5 bases; junction bases outside the gene matches: 8. This CDR3 is CASRRPGQGNEQYF. CDR3 DNA sequence: TGTGCCAGCAGGCGACCGGGACAGGGAAACGAGCAGTACTTC.

The chain links TRBV6-5 to TRBJ2-3; D is uncertain. Trimming left V 5 bases short and J 3 bases short, with 6 bases between. Germline V gives CDR1 MNHEY, CDR2 SVGAGI. CDR3 length: 12 amino acids. In DNA, the CDR3 is TGTGCCAGCAGTCCTGGAACAGATACGCAGTATTTT. Translated: CASSPGTDTQYF.

The chain links TRBV10-3 to TRBJ1-4; D may be TRBD1 (5 bases). The length of the CDR3 is 16 residues. Trimming removed 0 bases at V and 5 bases at J, with 13 bases between. From germline, CDR1 is ENHRY and CDR2 SYGVKD. The CDR3 region is CAISESEGVYNEKLFF. The CDR3 DNA is TGTGCCATCAGTGAGTCTGAAGGGGTATACAATGAAAAACTGTTTTTT.